The entry below describes one T cell receptor beta chain. The antigen is undetermined. This sample is part of a study of OX40 agonist ivuxolimab in advanced cancers. The wider study: With ivuxolimab, an agonistic anti-OX40 (CD134) antibody, patients were treated. Of the participants, roughly 40% had some prior anti-PD-1, anti-PD-L1 or anti-CTLA-4 therapy, which was allowed. Study findings and constraints: Determination of antigen specificity was not performed for the expanded peripheral T cells.

Clones were sequenced by immunoSEQ multiplex PCR, and TCRdb holds only the in-frame ones, with some missing. The sample yields roughly 60,000 clones, 70% to 90% seen once. The CDR3 is made up of 17 amino acids. The source material was CD4+ or CD8+ T cells sorted from blood, sampled in a trial of the OX40 agonist ivuxolimab. This clonotype was obtained from an adult with an advanced solid tumor such as melanoma, head and neck, liver or kidney cancer. The rearrangement uses TRBV21-1 and TRBJ1-5; the DNA was not compared with TRBD1, the D call given in the table. TRBV21-1 is listed as a pseudogene. As DNA, the CDR3 is TGTGCCAGCAGCAAAGCGTTTGACAGCCAACTTAATCAGCCCCAGCATTTT. As protein: CASSKAFDSQLNQPQHF.